This TCR beta chain was obtained from a study of blood T cell repertoires in COVID-19. Turning to the study itself: The United States, Italy and Spain supplied acute and convalescent COVID-19 samples. In each case, the material was cDNA or gDNA derived from T cells, B-cell-depleted T cells, or PBMCs.

Cohort allocation depended upon clinical history that participants reported. Produced via immunoSEQ multiplex PCR; TCRdb's table is partial and in-frame only. Seen here are approximately 270,000 clones, about 90% observed once, and the top ten hold 1.2%. The ends were cut back, 6 bases at V and 1 base at J, with 8 bases in the middle. Germline V lookup: CDR1 ENHRY, CDR2 SYGVKD. This CDR3 contains 13 residues. The clonotype comes from a human donor in a cohort exposed to, infected with or recovered from COVID-19 (not recorded which). The donor label of this sample is uncertain. The chain couples TRBV10-3 to TRBJ2-3, with D unclear. Sequenced sample: PBMCs or T cells enriched from blood (not recorded which). CDR3 protein: CAISGAGTDTQYF. CDR3 coding DNA: TGTGCCATCAGCGGCGCGGGCACAGATACGCAGTATTTT.